Below are 14 T cell receptor beta chains sequenced from a single sample in a study of T cells in Graves' hyperthyroidism and ophthalmopathy. What was amplified from RNA transcripts were TCR beta CDR3 regions. The TCR CDR3 was amplified in a first-round RT-PCR using the HTBI primer set. TCRdb reprocessed the multiplex PCR reads via MiXCR and lists one record per CDR3 protein. The data contain around 350,000 distinct CDR3 sequences, 15% to 20% of them singletons. Source material: blood. Receptors were obtained from a woman between 18 and 30 years old with Graves' hyperthyroidism.

This clonotype has at least ten counts. V gene TRBV10-2 combines with J gene TRBJ2-7, with unresolved D. Germline assignment: CDR1 WSHSY and CDR2 SAAADI. Trimming took 0 bases from V and 7 from J, leaving 13 bases between them. This CDR3 has 14 amino acids. CDR3 sequence reads: CASSESLMGREQYF. The CDR3 DNA follows: TGCGCCAGCAGTGAGTCGTTGATGGGTAGGGAGCAGTACTTC.

This clonotype appeared many times. The V and J genes are TRBV20-1 and TRBJ1-1; 7 bases are shared with TRBD1. Germline trimming cut 1 base from V and 1 base from J; bases unmatched to any gene: 0. Germline loops: CDR1 DFQATT, CDR2 SNEGSKA (reference sequence). This CDR3 has 13 amino acids. CDR3 in amino acids: CSARGDRNTEAFF. The CDR3 bases are TGCAGTGCTAGAGGGGACAGGAACACTGAAGCTTTCTTT.

The V gene is TRBV5-1, the J gene TRBJ1-3, with D uncertain. Trimming took off 0 bases at V and 0 bases at J, with 10 bases between the two ends. From germline, CDR1 is SGHRS and CDR2 YFSETQ. This CDR3 has 16 residues. CDR3 sequence (DNA): TGCGCCAGCAGCTTGGAACCACAGAACTCTGGAAACACCATATATTTT. Its translation: CASSLEPQNSGNTIYF. Looking up the rest from reference TRBV5-1 and TRBJ1-3 gives the full variable domain: KAGVTQTPRYLIKTRGQQVTLSCSPISGHRSVSWYQQTPGQGLQFLFEYFSETQRNKGNFPGRFSGRQFSNSRSEMNVSTLELGDSALYLCASSLEPQNSGNTIYFGEGSWLTVV.

This clonotype was detected many times. CDR3 bases: TGTGCCAGTAGTAACGACGTTGGTCAGCCCCAGCATTTT. As protein: CASSNDVGQPQHF. This chain links TRBV19 with TRBJ1-5; D uncertain. Trimming pared 4 bases from V and 6 bases from J, leaving 10 bases between. CDR3 length equals 13 residues. The germline CDR1 and CDR2 sequences are LNHDA and SQIVND (reference sequence).

This clonotype was detected many times. This chain links TRBV30 with TRBJ1-1; no definite D call. CDR3 size: 13 residues. Germline V CDR1 and CDR2: GTSNPN, SVGIG (reference sequence). V was cut by 3 bases and J by 6 bases, with 14 bases left in between. DNA of the CDR3: TGTGCCTGGAGGACTGCTTATAACGCTGAAGCTTTCTTT. Amino acids: CAWRTAYNAEAFF.

This chain connects TRBV24-1 to TRBJ2-2; 7 bases map to TRBD2. Germline V gene lookup returns CDR1 KGHDR and CDR2 SFDVKD. J lost 3 bases, V lost 7 bases, and 4 bases had no gene match. This CDR3 has 14 amino acids. CDR3 in DNA: TGTGCCACCAGGGGAGGGCGCGACACCGGGGAGCTGTTTTTT. Protein sequence: CATRGGRDTGELFF.

This clonotype was counted ten times or more. The chain links TRBV20-1 to TRBJ2-7; 8 bases line up with TRBD1. The CDR3 extends over 13 amino acids. V shed 3 bases and J 5 bases; nucleotides not matched to a gene: 6. Germline V gives CDR1 DFQATT, CDR2 SNEGSKA (reference sequence). The CDR3 protein is CSARGRGPNEQYF. The CDR3 DNA is TGCAGTGCTAGGGGCAGGGGGCCGAACGAGCAGTACTTC.

In this sample, this clonotype turned up many times. The rearrangement uses TRBV27 and TRBJ2-2, with D hard to call. The CDR3 has 16 amino acids. V was shortened by 5 bases and J by 4 bases, with 17 bases between the two germline ends. From germline, CDR1 is MNHEY and CDR2 SMNVEV (reference sequence). The CDR3 protein is CASSQWVAMFTGELFF. As DNA, the CDR3 is TGTGCCAGCAGTCAATGGGTAGCAATGTTCACCGGGGAGCTGTTTTTT.

This clonotype was counted a few times. This sequence joins TRBV6-4 and TRBJ1-3; 10 bases fit TRBD1. Germline values: CDR1 MRHNA, CDR2 SNTAGT. CDR3 length equals 15 residues. The J segment lost 4 bases and the V segment lost 7 bases, leaving 7 bases of the junction unmatched. Here the CDR3 reads CASTEDRGEGNTIYF. In nucleotides, the CDR3 is TGTGCCAGCACCGAGGACAGGGGGGAAGGAAACACCATATATTTT.

The rearrangement links TRBV6-2 or TRBV6-3 to TRBJ1-1; possible D gene TRBD1, 6 bases. Trimming took 8 bases from V and 4 from J, leaving 11 bases between them. The CDR3 consists of 12 residues. Germline values: CDR1 MNHEY, CDR2 SVGEGT. The CDR3 loop reads CASGNRVTEAFF. CDR3 in DNA: TGTGCCAGCGGCAACAGGGTCACTGAAGCTTTCTTT.

This clonotype was recorded many times. The rearrangement joins TRBV2 to TRBJ1-6, with D unresolved. The V gene lost 4 bases and the J gene lost 4 bases, with 11 bases spanning the gap. The V gene's germline CDR1 is SNHLY and CDR2 FYNNEI. This CDR3 is 15 amino acids long. CDR3 loop: CASSGSGTYNSPLHF. DNA for the CDR3: TGTGCCAGCAGTGGAAGTGGAACTTATAATTCACCCCTCCACTTT.

In this sample, this clonotype turned up many times. The chain joins TRBV13 to TRBJ1-1; D is uncertain. Germline lookup yields CDR1 PRHDT and CDR2 FYEKMQ (reference sequence). V lost 8 bases and J lost 1, with 8 bases in between. The CDR3 loop spans 12 amino acids. Here the CDR3 reads CASHGQNTEAFF. The CDR3 bases are TGTGCCAGCCACGGCCAGAACACTGAAGCTTTCTTT.

The chain couples TRBV15 to TRBJ2-5, with 7 bases aligning to TRBD2. V gave up 0 bases and J gave up 0 bases; unmatched junction bases: 4. The CDR3 contains 16 residues. Germline CDR1 reads LNHNV; CDR2 reads YYDKDF (reference sequence). CDR3 DNA sequence: TGTGCCACCAGCAGAGAATGGGGAGGGAACCAAGAGACCCAGTACTTC. Amino acids: CATSREWGGNQETQYF.

This sequence joins TRBV12-3 or TRBV12-4 and TRBJ2-5; D gene unclear. The length of the CDR3 is 12 residues. The ends were cut back, 5 bases at V and 10 bases at J, with 14 bases in the middle. The CDR3 sequence is CASSPRRIDQYF. For the CDR3, the DNA is TGTGCCAGCAGTCCCCGACGGATCGACCAGTACTTC.